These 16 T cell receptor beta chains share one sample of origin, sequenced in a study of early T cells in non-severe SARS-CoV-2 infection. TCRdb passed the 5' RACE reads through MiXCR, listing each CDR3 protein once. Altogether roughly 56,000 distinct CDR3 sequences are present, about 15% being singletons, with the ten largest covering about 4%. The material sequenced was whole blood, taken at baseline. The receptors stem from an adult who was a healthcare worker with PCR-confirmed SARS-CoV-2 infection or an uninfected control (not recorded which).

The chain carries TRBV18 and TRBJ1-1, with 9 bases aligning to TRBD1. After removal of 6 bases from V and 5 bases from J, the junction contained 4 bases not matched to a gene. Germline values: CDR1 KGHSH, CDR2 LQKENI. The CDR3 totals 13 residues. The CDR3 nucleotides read TGTGCCAGCTCTTACGACAGGGGGACTGAAGCTTTCTTT. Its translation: CASSYDRGTEAFF.

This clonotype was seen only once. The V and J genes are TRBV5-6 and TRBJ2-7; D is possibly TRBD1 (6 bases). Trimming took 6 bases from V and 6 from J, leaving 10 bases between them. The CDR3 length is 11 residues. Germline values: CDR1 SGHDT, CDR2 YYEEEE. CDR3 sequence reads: CASTQGGEQYF. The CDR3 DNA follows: TGTGCCAGCACACAAGGGGGCGAGCAGTACTTC.

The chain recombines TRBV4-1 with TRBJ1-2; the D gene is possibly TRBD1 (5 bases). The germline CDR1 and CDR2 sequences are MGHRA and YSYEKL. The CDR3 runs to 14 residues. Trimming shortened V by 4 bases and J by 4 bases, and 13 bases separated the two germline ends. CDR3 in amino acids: CASSPRDSPYGYTF. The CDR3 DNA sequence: TGCGCCAGCAGCCCTCGCGACAGCCCCTATGGCTACACCTTC.

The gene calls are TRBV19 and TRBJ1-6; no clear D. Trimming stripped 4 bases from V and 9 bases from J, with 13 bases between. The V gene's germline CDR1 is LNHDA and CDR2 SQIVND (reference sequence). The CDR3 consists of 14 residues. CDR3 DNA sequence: TGTGCCAGTAGTACAACGGACGGAACTTCACCCCTCCACTTT. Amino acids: CASSTTDGTSPLHF.

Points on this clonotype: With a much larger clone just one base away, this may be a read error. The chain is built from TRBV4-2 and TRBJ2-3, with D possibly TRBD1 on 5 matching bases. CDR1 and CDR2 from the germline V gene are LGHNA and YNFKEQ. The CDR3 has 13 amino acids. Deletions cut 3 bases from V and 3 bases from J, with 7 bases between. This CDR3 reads CASSHPGTDTQYF. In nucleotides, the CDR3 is TGTGCCAGCAGCCACCCAGGGACAGATACGCAGTATTTT.

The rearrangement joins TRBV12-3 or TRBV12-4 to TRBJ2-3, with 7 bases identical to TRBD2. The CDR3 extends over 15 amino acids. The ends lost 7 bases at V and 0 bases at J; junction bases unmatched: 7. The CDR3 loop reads CASTLGGTSTDTQYF. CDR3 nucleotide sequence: TGTGCCAGCACCTTGGGAGGGACGAGCACAGATACGCAGTATTTT.

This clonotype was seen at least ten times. CDR3 nucleotides: TGTGCCAGCAGTGAAGCTGGTTTCCCCTACGAGCAGTACTTC. This codes for CASSEAGFPYEQYF. The chain carries TRBV6-1 and TRBJ2-7; the D is unclear. The germline V gene has CDR1 MNHNS and CDR2 SASEGT. The V end was cut by 0 bases, the J end by 2 bases, with 8 bases between. The CDR3 runs to 14 residues.

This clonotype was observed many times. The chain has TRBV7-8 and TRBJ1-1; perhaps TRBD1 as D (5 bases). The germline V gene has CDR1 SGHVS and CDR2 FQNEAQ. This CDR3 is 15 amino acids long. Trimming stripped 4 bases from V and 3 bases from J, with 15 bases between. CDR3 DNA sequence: TGTGCCAGCAGCTCAACGCTCGGGGCCTACACTGAAGCTTTCTTT. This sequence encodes CASSSTLGAYTEAFF.

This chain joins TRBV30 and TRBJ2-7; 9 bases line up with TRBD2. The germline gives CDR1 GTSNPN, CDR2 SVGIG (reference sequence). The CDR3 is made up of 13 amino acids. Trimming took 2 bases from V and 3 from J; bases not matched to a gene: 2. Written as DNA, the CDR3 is TGTGCCTGGAGTCTAGCGGGGTACTACGAGCAGTACTTC. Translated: CAWSLAGYYEQYF.

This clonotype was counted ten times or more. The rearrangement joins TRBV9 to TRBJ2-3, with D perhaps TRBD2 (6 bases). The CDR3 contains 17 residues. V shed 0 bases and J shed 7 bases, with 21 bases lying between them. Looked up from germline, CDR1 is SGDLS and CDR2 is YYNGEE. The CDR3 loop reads CASSVGLGSGPLNTQYF. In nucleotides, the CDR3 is TGTGCCAGCAGCGTAGGTCTCGGGAGCGGCCCCTTAAATACGCAGTATTTT.

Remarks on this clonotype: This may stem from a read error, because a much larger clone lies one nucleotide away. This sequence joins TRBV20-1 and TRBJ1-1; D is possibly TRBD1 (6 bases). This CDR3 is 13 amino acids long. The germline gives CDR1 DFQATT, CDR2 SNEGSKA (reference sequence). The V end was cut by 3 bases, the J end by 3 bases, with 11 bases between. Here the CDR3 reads CSASGGAHTEAFF. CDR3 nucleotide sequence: TGCAGTGCTAGTGGGGGGGCGCACACTGAAGCTTTCTTT.

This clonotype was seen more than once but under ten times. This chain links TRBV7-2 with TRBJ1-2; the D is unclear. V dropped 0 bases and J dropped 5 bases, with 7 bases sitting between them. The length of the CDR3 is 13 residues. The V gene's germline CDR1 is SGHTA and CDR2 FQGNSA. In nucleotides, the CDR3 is TGTGCCAGCAGCTTAGCTGGACCTTATGGCTACACCTTC. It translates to CASSLAGPYGYTF.

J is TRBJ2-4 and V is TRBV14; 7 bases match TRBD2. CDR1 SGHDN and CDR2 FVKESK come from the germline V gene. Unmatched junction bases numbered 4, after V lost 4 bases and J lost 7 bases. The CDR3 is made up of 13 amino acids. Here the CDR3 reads CASSPGLSNIQYF. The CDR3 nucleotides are TGTGCCAGCAGCCCGGGACTATCGAACATTCAGTACTTC. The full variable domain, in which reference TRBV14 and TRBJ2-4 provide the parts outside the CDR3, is EAGVTQFPSHSVIEKGQTVTLRCDPISGHDNLYWYRRVMGKEIKFLLHFVKESKQDESGMPNNRFLAERTGGTYSTLKVQPAELEDSGVYFCASSPGLSNIQYFGAGTRLSVL.

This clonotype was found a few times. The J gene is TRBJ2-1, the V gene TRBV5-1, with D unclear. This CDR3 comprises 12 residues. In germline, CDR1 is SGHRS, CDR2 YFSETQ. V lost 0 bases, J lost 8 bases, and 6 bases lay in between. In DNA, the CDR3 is TGCGCCAGCAGCTTGGTTCGGGATGAGCAGTTCTTC. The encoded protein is CASSLVRDEQFF.

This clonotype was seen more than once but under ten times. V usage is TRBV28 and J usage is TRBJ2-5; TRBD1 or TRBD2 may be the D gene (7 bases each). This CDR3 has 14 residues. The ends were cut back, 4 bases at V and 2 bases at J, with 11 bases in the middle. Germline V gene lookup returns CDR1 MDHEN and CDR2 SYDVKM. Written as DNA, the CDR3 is TGTGCCAGCAGTTCAGGGGGAGGGCAAGAGACCCAGTACTTC. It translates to CASSSGGGQETQYF. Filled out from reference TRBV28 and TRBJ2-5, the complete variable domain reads DVKVTQSSRYLVKRTGEKVFLECVQDMDHENMFWYRQDPGLGLRLIYFSYDVKMKEKGDIPEGYSVSREKKERFSLILESASTNQTSMYLCASSSGGGQETQYFGPGTRLLVL.

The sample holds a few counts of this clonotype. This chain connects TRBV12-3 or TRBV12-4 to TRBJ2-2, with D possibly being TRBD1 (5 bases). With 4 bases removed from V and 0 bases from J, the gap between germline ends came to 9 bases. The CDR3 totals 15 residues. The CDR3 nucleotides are TGTGCCAGCAGTTCACAGACAGCGAACACCGGGGAGCTGTTTTTT. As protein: CASSSQTANTGELFF.